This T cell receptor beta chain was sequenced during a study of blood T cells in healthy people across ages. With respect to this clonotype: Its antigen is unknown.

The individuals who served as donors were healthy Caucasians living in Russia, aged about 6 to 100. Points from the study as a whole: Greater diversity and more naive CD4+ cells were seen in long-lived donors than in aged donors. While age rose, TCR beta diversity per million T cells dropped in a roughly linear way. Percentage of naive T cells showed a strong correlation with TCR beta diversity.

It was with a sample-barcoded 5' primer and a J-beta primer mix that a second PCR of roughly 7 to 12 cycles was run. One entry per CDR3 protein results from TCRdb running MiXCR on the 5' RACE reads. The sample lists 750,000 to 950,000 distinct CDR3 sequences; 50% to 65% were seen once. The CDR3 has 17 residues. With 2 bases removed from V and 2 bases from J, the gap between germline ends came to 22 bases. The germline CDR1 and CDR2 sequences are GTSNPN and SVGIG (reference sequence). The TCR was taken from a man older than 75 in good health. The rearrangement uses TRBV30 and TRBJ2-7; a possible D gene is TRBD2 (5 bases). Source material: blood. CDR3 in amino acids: CAWSPRMAAANPYEQYF. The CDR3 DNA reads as TGTGCCTGGAGTCCCCGGATGGCAGCGGCGAACCCCTACGAGCAGTACTTC.